This TCR beta chain was identified during a study of STAT3 mutations in large granular lymphocyte leukemia. Study as a whole: More than 30% of treated T-LGLL patients showed hematologic response to immunosuppression. Study-wide results and caveats: Samples missed the first appearance of the clone. At least one immunodominant TCR beta clonotype appeared in every T-cell large granular lymphocyte leukemia patient. Variable sampling intervals and differing treatment regimens complicated linking therapy response to TCR clonal burden changes.

Trimming shortened V by 6 bases and J by 3 bases, and 12 bases separated the two germline ends. CDR1 is MNHEY and CDR2 is SVGAGI in the germline V gene. This CDR3 spans 14 amino acids. Data came from immunoSEQ multiplex PCR; TCRdb stores just in-frame clones and leaves some out. Of 4,500 to 7,000 clones listed, 90% to 95% are singletons. In its sample, this clone was seen once. Its antigen is unknown. The source of this sequence is a man in his 60s with T-cell large granular lymphocyte leukemia. Some clones in this sample may be carry-over from other donors' samples. Source material: peripheral blood mononuclear cells. The V and J genes are TRBV6-5 and TRBJ1-5; D may be TRBD1 (6 bases). The CDR3 protein is CASRGSGVNQPQHF. CDR3 sequence (DNA): TGTGCCAGCAGGGGCTCAGGGGTCAATCAGCCCCAGCATTTT.